The 13 T cell receptor beta chains presented below share a single source sample, sequenced in a study of shared clonotypes between healthy human individuals. Using immunoSEQ multiplex PCR, the repertoire was profiled, and TCRdb retains in-frame clones only, with some absent. The sample consists of about a million clones, around three quarters of them appearing once. Sequencing used memory CD4+ T cells from PBMCs. The sample's subset: CD45RA-negative fraction. Receptors originate from a man younger than 30 in good health. Some clones in this sample may be carry-over from other donors' samples.

The chain links TRBV30 to TRBJ1-1; D gene unclear. The CDR3 consists of 14 residues. Germline CDR1 GTSNPN, CDR2 SVGIG (reference sequence). The V and J ends lost 0 bases and 3 bases respectively, with 11 bases between them. In DNA, the CDR3 is TGTGCCTGGAGTGTTGGAGGGATCCACACTGAAGCTTTCTTT. Translated: CAWSVGGIHTEAFF. Combining the CDR3 with reference TRBV30 and TRBJ1-1 gives the whole variable domain SQTIHQWPATLVQPVGSPLSLECTVEGTSNPNLYWYRQAAGRGLQLLFYSVGIGQISSEVPQNLSASRPQDRQFILSSKKLLLSDSGFYLCAWSVGGIHTEAFFGQGTRLTVV.

This clone was recorded once. The rearrangement uses TRBV5-6 and TRBJ2-7, with 9 nucleotides matching TRBD2. This CDR3 comprises 16 residues. J was trimmed by 0 bases and V by 4 bases; bases with no gene match: 8. The V gene's germline CDR1 is SGHDT and CDR2 YYEEEE. CDR3 sequence: CASSRIAGVNSYEQYF. CDR3 nucleotide sequence: TGTGCCAGCAGCCGGATAGCGGGAGTCAACTCCTACGAGCAGTACTTC.

This chain joins TRBV10-3 and TRBJ2-2, with 10 positions matching TRBD2. The V gene's germline CDR1 is ENHRY and CDR2 SYGVKD. V lost 3 bases, J lost 7 bases, and 2 bases stayed unmatched. CDR3 length equals 14 residues. The CDR3 sequence: CAISELAGSGELFF. DNA for the CDR3: TGTGCCATCAGTGAACTAGCGGGAAGCGGGGAGCTGTTTTTT.

The chain recombines TRBV7-3 with TRBJ2-5; weak D call: TRBD1 (6 bases). The CDR3 runs 13 residues. Trimming left V 5 bases short and J 2 bases short, with 9 bases between. CDR1 and CDR2 (germline): SGHTA, FQGTGA. The CDR3 sequence: CASSPRGQETQYF. DNA of the CDR3: TGTGCCAGCAGCCCGAGGGGGCAAGAGACCCAGTACTTC.

The CDR3 is CASSRMGQGTSYGYTF. DNA of the CDR3: TGCGCCAGCAGCCGAATGGGACAGGGCACTAGCTATGGCTACACCTTC. This chain connects TRBV4-1 to TRBJ1-2, with TRBD1 matching 9 bases. Germline V gene lookup returns CDR1 MGHRA and CDR2 YSYEKL. V shed 4 bases and J 4 bases; nucleotides not matched to a gene: 10. This CDR3 has 16 residues.

This clone was seen a handful of times. The rearrangement uses TRBV28 and TRBJ1-2; no firm D call. Germline V lookup: CDR1 MDHEN, CDR2 SYDVKM. This CDR3 has 11 residues. Trimming pared 2 bases from V and 6 bases from J, leaving 4 bases between. The CDR3 spells CASSLGDGYTF. The CDR3 DNA reads TGTGCCAGCAGTTTAGGTGATGGCTACACCTTC.

The chain carries TRBV6-5 and TRBJ1-3; no firm D call. CDR1 is MNHEY, CDR2 SVGAGI, per germline. Between the trimmed V and J ends, which lost 7 bases and 0 bases, there was a span of 10 bases. The CDR3 is 14 amino acids. This CDR3 is CASKRGNSGNTIYF. In DNA, the CDR3 is TGTGCCAGCAAGAGAGGCAACTCTGGAAACACCATATATTTT.

The chain carries TRBV5-4 and TRBJ1-4; 11 bases align to TRBD1. This CDR3 is built from 15 residues. The V gene end was trimmed by 4 bases and the J gene end by 8 bases; junction bases not matched to a gene: 7. CDR1 and CDR2 from the germline V gene are SGHNT and YYREEE (reference sequence). DNA of the CDR3: TGTGCCAGCAGCCCGTATGGGACAGGGGGAGAAAAACTGTTTTTT. Its protein product is CASSPYGTGGEKLFF.

This clone was found a few times. The J gene is TRBJ2-3, the V gene TRBV5-4; D call uncertain. This CDR3 is built from 16 residues. In germline, CDR1 is SGHNT, CDR2 YYREEE (reference sequence). Trimming pared 4 bases from V and 2 bases from J, leaving 17 bases between. DNA for the CDR3: TGTGCCAGCAGCCCGAGGAGCCCGGGTAACACAGATACGCAGTATTTT. Its protein is CASSPRSPGNTDTQYF.

The chain recombines TRBV4-1 with TRBJ2-7; D remains ambiguous. Germline V lookup: CDR1 MGHRA, CDR2 YSYEKL. Trimming took 4 bases from V and 3 from J, leaving 10 bases between them. The length of the CDR3 is 13 residues. The CDR3 spells CASSRDGNYEQYF. In DNA, the CDR3 is TGCGCCAGCAGCCGAGACGGCAACTACGAGCAGTACTTC.

This clone was counted a single time. J is TRBJ1-2 and V is TRBV27; 7 nucleotides match TRBD1. V shed 1 base, J shed 8 bases, and the junction held 7 bases outside the gene matches. CDR3 size: 14 residues. Germline CDR1 MNHEY, CDR2 SMNVEV (reference sequence). In DNA form, the CDR3 reads TGTGCCAGCAGTTTATGGGGGGACAGAGGGGGCTACACCTTC. This translates into CASSLWGDRGGYTF.

V and J are TRBV18 and TRBJ1-5; TRBD1 agrees at 10 bases. After removal of 3 bases from V and 0 bases from J, the junction contained 2 bases not matched to a gene. The CDR3 loop spans 16 amino acids. Germline CDR1 reads KGHSH; CDR2 reads LQKENI. The CDR3 region is CASSPTGGHSNQPQHF. DNA for the CDR3: TGTGCCAGCTCACCGACAGGGGGCCATAGCAATCAGCCCCAGCATTTT.

CDR3 nucleotide sequence: TGCGCCAGCAAGTACAGTTATGGCTACACCTTC. It is translated as CASKYSYGYTF. This chain connects TRBV23-1 to TRBJ1-2; no firm D call. TRBV23-1 qualifies as an ORF whose function is uncertain. V was pared by 7 bases and J by 5 bases, with 8 bases between. The CDR3 sequence is 11 residues long.